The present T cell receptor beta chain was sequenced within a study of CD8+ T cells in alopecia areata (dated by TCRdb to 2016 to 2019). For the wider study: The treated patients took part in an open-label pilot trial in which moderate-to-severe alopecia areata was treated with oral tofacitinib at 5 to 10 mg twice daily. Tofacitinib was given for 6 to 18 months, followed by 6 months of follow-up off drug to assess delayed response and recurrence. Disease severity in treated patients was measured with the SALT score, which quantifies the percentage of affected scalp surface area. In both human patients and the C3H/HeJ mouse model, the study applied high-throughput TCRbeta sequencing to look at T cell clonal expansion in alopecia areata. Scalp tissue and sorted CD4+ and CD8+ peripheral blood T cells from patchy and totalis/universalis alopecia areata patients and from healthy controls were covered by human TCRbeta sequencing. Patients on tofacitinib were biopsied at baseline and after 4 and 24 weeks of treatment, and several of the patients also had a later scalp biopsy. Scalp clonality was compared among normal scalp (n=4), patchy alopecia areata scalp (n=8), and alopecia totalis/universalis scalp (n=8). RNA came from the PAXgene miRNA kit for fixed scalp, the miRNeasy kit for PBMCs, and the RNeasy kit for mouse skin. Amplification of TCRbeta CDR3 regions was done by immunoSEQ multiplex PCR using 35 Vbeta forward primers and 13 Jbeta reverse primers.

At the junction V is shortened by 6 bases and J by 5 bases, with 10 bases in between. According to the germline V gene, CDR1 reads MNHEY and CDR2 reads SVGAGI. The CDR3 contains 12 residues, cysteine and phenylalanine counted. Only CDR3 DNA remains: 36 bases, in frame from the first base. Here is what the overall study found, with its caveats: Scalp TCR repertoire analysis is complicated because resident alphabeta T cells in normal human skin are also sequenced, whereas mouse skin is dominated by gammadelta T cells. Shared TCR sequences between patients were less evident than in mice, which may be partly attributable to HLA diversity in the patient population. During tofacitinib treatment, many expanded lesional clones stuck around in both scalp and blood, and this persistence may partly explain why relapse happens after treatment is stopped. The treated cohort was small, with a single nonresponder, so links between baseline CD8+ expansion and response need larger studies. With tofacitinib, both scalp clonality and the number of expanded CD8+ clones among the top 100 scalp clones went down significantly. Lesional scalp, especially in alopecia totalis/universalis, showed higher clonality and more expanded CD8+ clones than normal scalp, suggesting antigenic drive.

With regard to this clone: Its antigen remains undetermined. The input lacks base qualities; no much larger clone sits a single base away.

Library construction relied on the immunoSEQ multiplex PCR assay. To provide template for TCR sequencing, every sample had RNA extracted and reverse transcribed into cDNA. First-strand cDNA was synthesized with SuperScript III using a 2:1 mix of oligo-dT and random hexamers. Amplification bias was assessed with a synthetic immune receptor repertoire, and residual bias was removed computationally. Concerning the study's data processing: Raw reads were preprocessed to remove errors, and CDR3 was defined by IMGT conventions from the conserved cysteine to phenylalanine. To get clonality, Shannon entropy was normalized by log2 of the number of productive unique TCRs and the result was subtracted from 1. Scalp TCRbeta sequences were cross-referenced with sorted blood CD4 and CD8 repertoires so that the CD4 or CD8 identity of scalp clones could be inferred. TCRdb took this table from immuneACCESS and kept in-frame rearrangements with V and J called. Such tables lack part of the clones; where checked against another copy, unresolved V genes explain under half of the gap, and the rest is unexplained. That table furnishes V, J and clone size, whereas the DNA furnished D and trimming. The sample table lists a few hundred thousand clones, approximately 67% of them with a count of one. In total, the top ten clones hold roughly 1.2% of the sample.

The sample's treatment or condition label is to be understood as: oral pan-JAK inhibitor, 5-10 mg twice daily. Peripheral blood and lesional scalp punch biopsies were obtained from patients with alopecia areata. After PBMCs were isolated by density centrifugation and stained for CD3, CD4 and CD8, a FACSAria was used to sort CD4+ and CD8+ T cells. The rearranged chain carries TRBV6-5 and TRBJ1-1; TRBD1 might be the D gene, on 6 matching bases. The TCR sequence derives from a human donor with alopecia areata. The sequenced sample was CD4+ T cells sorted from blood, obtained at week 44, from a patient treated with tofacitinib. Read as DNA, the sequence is TGTGCCAGCAGATCGACAGGTACTGAAGCTTTCTTT. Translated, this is CASRSTGTEAFF.